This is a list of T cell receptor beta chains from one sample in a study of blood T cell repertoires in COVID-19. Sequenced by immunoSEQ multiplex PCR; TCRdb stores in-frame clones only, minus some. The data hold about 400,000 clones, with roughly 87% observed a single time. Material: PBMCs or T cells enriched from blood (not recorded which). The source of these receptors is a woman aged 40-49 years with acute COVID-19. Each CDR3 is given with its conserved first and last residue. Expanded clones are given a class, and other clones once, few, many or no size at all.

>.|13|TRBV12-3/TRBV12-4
CASRRDSYNEQFF
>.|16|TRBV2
CASTPRDRGLGQPQHF
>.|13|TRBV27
CASSFWPGEGYTF
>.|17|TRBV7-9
CASSPLPGEGGNQPQHF
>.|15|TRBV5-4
CASSLGPAGAYGYTF
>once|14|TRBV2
CASSEGTDLYGYTF
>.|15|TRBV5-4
CASSLAGMEDTEAFF
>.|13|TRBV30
CAWSAGSNQPQHF
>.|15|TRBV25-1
CASSNTGGVGNTIYF
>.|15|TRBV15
CATSRVRRQNYGYTF
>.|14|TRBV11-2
CASSRAGVNTEAFF
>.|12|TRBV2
CASSVRGYGYTF
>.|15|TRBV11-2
CASSVGAIGSYEQYF
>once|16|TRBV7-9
CASSPPAGNRRETQYF
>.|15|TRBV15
CATSRDWGQGGGYTF
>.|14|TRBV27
CASSFGPERYEQYF
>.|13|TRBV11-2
CASSSSLNTEAFF
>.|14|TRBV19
CASSMGQQNTEAFF
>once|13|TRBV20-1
CSASSLLGTEAFF
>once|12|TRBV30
CAWSGTGYGYTF
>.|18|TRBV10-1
CASSEGLAGGGSTDTQYF
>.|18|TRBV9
CASSPGTSGGYTTDTQYF
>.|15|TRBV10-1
CASSPRGDSNYGYTF
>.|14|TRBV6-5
CASNPGGPGNTIYF
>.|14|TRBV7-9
CASSIPGLTYEQYF
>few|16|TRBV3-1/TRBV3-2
CASSRGDRGHSEKLFF
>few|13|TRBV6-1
CASSEYRAHEQYF
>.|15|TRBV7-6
CASRHRPTGNTEAFF